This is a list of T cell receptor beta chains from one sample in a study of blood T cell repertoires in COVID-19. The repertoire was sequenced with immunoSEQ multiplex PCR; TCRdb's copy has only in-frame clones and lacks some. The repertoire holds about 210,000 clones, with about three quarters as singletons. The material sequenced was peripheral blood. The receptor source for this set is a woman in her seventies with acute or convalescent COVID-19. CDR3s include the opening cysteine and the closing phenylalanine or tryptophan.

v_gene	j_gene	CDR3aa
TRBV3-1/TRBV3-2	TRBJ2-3	CASSPPTSGGHYTQYF
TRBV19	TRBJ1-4	CASSMLDRANEKLFF
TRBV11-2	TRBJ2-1	CASSLDGVRSNEQFF
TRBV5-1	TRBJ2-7	CASTPQGRDYEQYF
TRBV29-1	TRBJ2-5	CSVVPGGQETQYF
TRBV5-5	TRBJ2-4	CASSLSRRGDESKNIQYF
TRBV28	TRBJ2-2	CASRGMTGEGGELFF
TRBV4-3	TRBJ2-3	CASSSGLAGEYGVSTDTQYF
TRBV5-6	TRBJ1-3	CASSSTGTRGSNTIYF
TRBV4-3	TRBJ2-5	CASSQTGTAQETQYF
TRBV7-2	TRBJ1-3	CASSLGGTARNTIYF
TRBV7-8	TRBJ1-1	CASSLSVEAFF
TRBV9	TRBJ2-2	CASSKSGTSGGGTGELFF
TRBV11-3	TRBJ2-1	CASSLQGRDEQFF
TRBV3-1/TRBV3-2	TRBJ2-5	CASSQVIPLTGSRRETQYF
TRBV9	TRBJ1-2	CASSVGTPNYGYTF
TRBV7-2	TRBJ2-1	CASSQGQGQIREQFF
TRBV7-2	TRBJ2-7	CASSLASGVGQGSSGEQYF
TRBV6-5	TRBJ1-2	CASSRPGGADYGYTF
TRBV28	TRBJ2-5	CASSGGQSQETQYF
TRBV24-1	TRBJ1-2	CATSGPGGELTDGYTF
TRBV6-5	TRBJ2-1	CASSSRGTFNANEQFF